Below, one T cell receptor beta chain is given with its context. Its antigen is undetermined. This specimen comes from a study of regulatory T cells. Notes on the study in general: In CD3G-deficient patients, conventional CD4+ T cells were enriched for hydrophobic CDR3 residues at positions 6 and 7. Regulatory T cells showed the strongest V-J pair restriction and V/J gene skewing among patient repertoires.

The primer mix had 52 TRBV and 13 TRBJ primers. The method was immunoSEQ multiplex PCR; TCRdb's version includes in-frame clones alone and lacks a portion of them. This table holds some 15,000 clones, 84% found once. The CDR3 spans 15 residues. Germline V lookup: CDR1 SGHRS, CDR2 YFSETQ. The V and J ends lost 4 bases and 4 bases respectively, with 15 bases between them. All CD3G-deficient patients showed autoimmunity, more severe in two. CD4+ T cells were divided by sorting: CD25-high CD127-low Tregs, CD25-low CD127-high conventional cells. J is TRBJ2-1 and V is TRBV5-1; TRBD2 is a possible D gene (6 bases). The source material was conventional CD4+ T cells sorted from blood. This clonotype was obtained from a person aged 30-39 years with CD3G deficiency. The CDR3 reads CASSSSAGYYNEQFF. CDR3 bases: TGCGCCAGCAGCAGTTCGGCGGGGTATTACAATGAGCAGTTCTTC.